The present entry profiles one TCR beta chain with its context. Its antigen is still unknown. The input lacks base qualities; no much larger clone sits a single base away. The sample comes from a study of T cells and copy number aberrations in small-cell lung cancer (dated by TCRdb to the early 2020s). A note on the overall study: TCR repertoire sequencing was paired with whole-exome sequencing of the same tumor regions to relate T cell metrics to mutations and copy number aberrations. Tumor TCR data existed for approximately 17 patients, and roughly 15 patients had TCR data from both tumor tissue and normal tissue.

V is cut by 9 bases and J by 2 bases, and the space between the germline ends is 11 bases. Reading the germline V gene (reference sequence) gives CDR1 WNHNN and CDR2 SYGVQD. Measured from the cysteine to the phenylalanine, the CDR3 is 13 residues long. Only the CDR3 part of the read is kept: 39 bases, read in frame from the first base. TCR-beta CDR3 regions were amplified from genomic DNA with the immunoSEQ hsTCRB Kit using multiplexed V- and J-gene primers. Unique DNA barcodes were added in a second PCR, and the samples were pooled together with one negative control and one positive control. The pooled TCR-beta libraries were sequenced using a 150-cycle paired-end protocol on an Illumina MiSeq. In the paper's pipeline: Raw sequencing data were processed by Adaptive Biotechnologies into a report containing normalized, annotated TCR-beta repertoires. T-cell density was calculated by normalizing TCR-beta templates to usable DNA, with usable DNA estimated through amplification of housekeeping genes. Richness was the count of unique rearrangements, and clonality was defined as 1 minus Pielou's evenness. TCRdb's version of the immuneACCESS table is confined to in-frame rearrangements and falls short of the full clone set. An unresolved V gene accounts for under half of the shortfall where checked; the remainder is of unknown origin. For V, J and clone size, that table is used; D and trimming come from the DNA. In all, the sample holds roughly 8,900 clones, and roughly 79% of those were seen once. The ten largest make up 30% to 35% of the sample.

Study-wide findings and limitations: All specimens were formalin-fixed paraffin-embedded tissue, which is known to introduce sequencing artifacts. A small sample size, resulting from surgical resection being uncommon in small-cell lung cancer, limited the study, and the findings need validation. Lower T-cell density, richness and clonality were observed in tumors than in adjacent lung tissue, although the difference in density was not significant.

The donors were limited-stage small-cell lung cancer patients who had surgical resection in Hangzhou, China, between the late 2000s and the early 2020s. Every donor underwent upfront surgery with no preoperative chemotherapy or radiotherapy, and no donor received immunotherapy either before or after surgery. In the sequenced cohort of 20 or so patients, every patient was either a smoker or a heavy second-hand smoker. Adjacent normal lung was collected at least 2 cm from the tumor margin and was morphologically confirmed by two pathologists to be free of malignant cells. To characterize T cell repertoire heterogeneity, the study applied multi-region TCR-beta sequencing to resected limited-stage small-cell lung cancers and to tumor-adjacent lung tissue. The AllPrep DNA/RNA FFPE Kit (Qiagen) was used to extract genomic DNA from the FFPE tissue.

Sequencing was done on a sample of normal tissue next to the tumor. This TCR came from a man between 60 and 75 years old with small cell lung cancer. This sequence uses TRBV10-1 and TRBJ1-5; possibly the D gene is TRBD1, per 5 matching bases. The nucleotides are TGCGCCAGTCTCCGGGGCCGCAATCAGCCCCAGCATTTT. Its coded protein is CASLRGRNQPQHF.